The 11 T cell receptor beta chains below all came from one sample that was sequenced in a study of blood T cell repertoires in COVID-19. Using immunoSEQ multiplex PCR, the repertoire was profiled, and TCRdb retains in-frame clones only, with some absent. Among 240,000 or so clones listed, around 86% were seen once. The sequenced sample was peripheral blood. All receptors derive from an elderly man with acute or convalescent COVID-19.

The chain links TRBV6-5 to TRBJ2-1, with 7 bases that match TRBD1. The CDR3 extends over 14 amino acids. V trimming: 7 bases; J trimming: 1 base; junction bases outside the gene matches: 4. Germline-derived CDR1 and CDR2 are MNHEY and SVGAGI. CDR3 in amino acids: CASIRDSSYNEQFF. The CDR3 nucleotides read TGTGCCAGCATCCGGGACAGTTCCTACAATGAGCAGTTCTTC.

J is TRBJ1-1 and V is TRBV27; D perhaps matches TRBD1 (5 bases). Germline V gives CDR1 MNHEY, CDR2 SMNVEV (reference sequence). This CDR3 region has 12 residues. Trimming removed 4 bases at V and 6 bases at J, with 9 bases between. The CDR3 reads CASSSGVAEAFF. Written as DNA, the CDR3 is TGTGCCAGCAGTTCGGGGGTGGCTGAAGCTTTCTTT.

In DNA, the CDR3 is TGTGCCATCAGTTCGGACAGCAAGAACACTGAAGCTTTCTTT. It codes for CAISSDSKNTEAFF. J is TRBJ1-1 and V is TRBV10-3, with D tentatively TRBD1 (6 bases). Trimming stripped 5 bases from V and 1 base from J, with 11 bases between. The CDR3 is made up of 14 amino acids. CDR1 and CDR2 (germline): ENHRY, SYGVKD.

The chain joins TRBV19 to TRBJ2-3; 8 nucleotides align to TRBD2. The ends lost 6 bases at V and 1 base at J; junction bases unmatched: 6. Germline V gene sequence: CDR1 LNHDA, CDR2 SQIVND (reference sequence). The CDR3 consists of 15 residues. The CDR3 sequence: CASSSGLEGTDTQYF. CDR3 coding DNA: TGTGCCAGTAGCTCGGGACTAGAAGGCACAGATACGCAGTATTTT.

The chain links TRBV5-4 to TRBJ2-7; no clear D. Trimming left V 1 base short and J 3 bases short, with 14 bases between. The CDR3 runs 15 residues. Germline CDR1 is SGHNT and CDR2 is YYREEE (reference sequence). As DNA, the CDR3 is TGTGCCAGCAGCTTGCTAGGAAACAAGAACTACGAGCAGTACTTC. As protein: CASSLLGNKNYEQYF.

This chain connects TRBV11-2 to TRBJ1-2; TRBD1 aligns across 8 bases. Germline CDR1 and CDR2: SGHAT and FQNNGV. V lost 2 bases and J lost 2; bases outside the gene matches: 10. CDR3 length: 17 amino acids. CDR3 region: CASSLWGTTGGNYGYTF. Here the CDR3 DNA reads TGTGCCAGCAGCTTATGGGGGACCACAGGGGGGAACTATGGCTACACCTTC.

The chain couples TRBV5-5 to TRBJ2-7, with 10 bases matching TRBD1. The germline gives CDR1 SGHKS, CDR2 YYEKEE (reference sequence). The CDR3 consists of 16 residues. Germline trimming cut 1 base from V and 4 bases from J; bases unmatched to any gene: 8. CDR3 nucleotide sequence: TGTGCCAGCAGCTTGATTCCGACAGGGGGCTGGTACGAGCAGTACTTC. It specifies CASSLIPTGGWYEQYF. The whole variable domain, remainder taken from reference TRBV5-5 and TRBJ2-7, is DAGVTQSPTHLIKTRGQQVTLRCSPISGHKSVSWYQQVLGQGPQFIFQYYEKEERGRGNFPDRFSARQFPNYSSELNVNALLLGDSALYLCASSLIPTGGWYEQYFGPGTRLTVT.

The chain links TRBV6-6 to TRBJ1-5; 12 positions agree with TRBD1. Germline V gene data show CDR1 as MNHNY and CDR2 as SVGAGI (reference sequence). This CDR3 is built from 17 residues. Trimming at V came to 5 bases and at J to 6 bases, leaving 11 bases not matched to a gene. The CDR3 is CASSPGQGAVMTQPQHF. As DNA, the CDR3 is TGTGCCAGCAGTCCGGGACAGGGGGCGGTGATGACTCAGCCCCAGCATTTT.

The gene calls are TRBV3-1 (or the pseudogene TRBV3-2) and TRBJ2-5; D unclear. The V end lost 2 bases, the J end lost 5 bases, and 6 bases lay between the germline ends. The germline gives CDR1 LGHDT, CDR2 YNNKEL (reference sequence). The CDR3 covers 12 residues. The CDR3 loop is CASSQISETQYF. For the CDR3, the DNA is TGTGCCAGCAGCCAAATTAGCGAGACCCAGTACTTC.

This clone has a handful of counts. CDR3 nucleotides: TGCGCCAGCAGCCTGAGACTTGACGGAGGGTCTCTGGGAGGTGAGCAGTTCTTC. The encoded protein is CASSLRLDGGSLGGEQFF. J is TRBJ2-1 and V is TRBV4-1, with D maybe TRBD2 (6 bases). Germline V gives CDR1 MGHRA, CDR2 YSYEKL. The CDR3 is made up of 18 amino acids. V lost 4 bases and J 9 bases, leaving 28 bases between the germline ends.

The chain carries TRBV11-2 and TRBJ2-7; no clear D. Germline values: CDR1 SGHAT, CDR2 FQNNGV. This CDR3 has 15 amino acids. Trimming removed 3 bases from V and 0 bases from J, with 12 bases in between. This CDR3 is CASSLWQSFSYEQYF. The CDR3, as DNA: TGTGCCAGCAGCTTGTGGCAGTCTTTCTCCTACGAGCAGTACTTC.